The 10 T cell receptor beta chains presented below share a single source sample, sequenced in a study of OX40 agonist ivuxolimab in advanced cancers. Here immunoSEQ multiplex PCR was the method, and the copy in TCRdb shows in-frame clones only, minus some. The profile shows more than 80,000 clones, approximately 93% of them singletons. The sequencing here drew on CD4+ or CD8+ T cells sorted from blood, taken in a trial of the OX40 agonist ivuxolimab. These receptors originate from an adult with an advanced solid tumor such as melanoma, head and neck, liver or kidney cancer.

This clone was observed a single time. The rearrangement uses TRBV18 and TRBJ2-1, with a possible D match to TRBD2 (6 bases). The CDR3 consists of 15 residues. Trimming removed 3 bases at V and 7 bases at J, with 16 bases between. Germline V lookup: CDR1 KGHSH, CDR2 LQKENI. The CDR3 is CASSPRTGVGNEQFF. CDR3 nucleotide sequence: TGTGCCAGCTCACCCAGAACGGGAGTAGGAAATGAGCAGTTCTTC.

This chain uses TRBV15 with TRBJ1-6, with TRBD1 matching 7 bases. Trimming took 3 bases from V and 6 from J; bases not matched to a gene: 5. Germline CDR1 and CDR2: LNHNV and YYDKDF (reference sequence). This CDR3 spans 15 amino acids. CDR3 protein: CATSRSGTANSPLHF. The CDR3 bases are TGTGCCACCAGCAGGTCCGGGACAGCTAATTCACCCCTCCACTTT.

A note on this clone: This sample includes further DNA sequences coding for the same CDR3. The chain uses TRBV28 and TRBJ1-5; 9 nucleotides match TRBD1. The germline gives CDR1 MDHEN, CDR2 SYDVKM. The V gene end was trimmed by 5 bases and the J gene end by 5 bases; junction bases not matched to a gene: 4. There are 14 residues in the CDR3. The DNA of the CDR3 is TGTGCCAGCAGTCCGGGACAGGGAGATCAGCCCCAGCATTTT. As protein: CASSPGQGDQPQHF.

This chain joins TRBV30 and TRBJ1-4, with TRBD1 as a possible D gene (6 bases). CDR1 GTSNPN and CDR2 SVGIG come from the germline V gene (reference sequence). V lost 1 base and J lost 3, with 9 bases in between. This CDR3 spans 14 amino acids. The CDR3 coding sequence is TGTGCCTGGAGTGCGGGGACATCTAATGAAAAACTGTTTTTT. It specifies CAWSAGTSNEKLFF.

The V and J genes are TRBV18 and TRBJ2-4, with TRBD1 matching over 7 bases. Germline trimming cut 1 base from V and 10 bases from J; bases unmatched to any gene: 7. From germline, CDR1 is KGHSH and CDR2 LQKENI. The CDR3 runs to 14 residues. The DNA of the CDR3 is TGTGCCAGCTCACCACAGGGGGCGCAGAGAATTCAGTACTTC. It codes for CASSPQGAQRIQYF.

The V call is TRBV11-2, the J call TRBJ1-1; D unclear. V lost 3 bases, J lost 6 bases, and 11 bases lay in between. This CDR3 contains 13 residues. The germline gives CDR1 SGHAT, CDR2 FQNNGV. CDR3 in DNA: TGTGCCAGCAGCTTCGGGAGGGTCGCTGAAGCTTTCTTT. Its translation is CASSFGRVAEAFF.

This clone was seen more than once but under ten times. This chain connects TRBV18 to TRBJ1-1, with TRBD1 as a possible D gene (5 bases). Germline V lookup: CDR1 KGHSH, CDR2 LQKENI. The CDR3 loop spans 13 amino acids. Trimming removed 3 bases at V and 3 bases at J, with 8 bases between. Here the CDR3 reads CASSPGGDTEAFF. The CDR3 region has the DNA TGTGCCAGCTCACCCGGGGGGGACACTGAAGCTTTCTTT.

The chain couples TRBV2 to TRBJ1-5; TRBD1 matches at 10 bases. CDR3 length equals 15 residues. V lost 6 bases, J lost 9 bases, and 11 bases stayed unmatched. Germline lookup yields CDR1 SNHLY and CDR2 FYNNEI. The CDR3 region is CASSYGGQGDRPQHF. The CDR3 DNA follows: TGTGCCAGCAGCTATGGCGGACAGGGGGATCGGCCCCAGCATTTT. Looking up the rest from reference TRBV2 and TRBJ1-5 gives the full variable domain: EPEVTQTPSHQVTQMGQEVILRCVPISNHLYFYWYRQILGQKVEFLVSFYNNEISEKSEIFDDQFSVERPDGSNFTLKIRSTKLEDSAMYFCASSYGGQGDRPQHFGDGTRLSIL.

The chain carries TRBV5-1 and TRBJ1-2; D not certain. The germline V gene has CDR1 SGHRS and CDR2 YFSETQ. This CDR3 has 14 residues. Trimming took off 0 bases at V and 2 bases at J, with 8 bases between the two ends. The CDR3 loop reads CASSLAQENYGYTF. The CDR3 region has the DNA TGCGCCAGCAGCTTGGCCCAGGAAAACTATGGCTACACCTTC.

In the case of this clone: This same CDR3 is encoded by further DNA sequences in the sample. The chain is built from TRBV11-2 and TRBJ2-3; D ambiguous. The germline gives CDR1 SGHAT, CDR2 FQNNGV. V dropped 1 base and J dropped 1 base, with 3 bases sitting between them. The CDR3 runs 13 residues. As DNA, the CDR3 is TGTGCCAGCAGCTTAGCAGGCACAGATACGCAGTATTTT. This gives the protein CASSLAGTDTQYF.